The clone carrying this TCR beta chain occurred a few times. Its antigen is unidentified. These data belong to a study of beta chain features in type 1 diabetes. Broader study findings: Cells that show high TCR expression could be over-represented by cDNA sequencing.

The isolated RNA, all of it, was reverse transcribed, so expressed TCRB transcripts were what got sequenced. Produced via immunoSEQ multiplex PCR; TCRdb's table is partial and in-frame only. The sample records about 360,000 clones, over 9.5% being singletons. The germline V gene encodes CDR1 SGHDN and CDR2 FVKESK. CDR3 size: 16 residues. V shed 2 bases, J shed 9 bases, and the junction held 6 bases outside the gene matches. V and J are TRBV14 and TRBJ2-1, with TRBD2 identical over 14 bases. The source material was naive CD4+ T cells from blood. This TCR derives from a man between 18 and 35 years old in good health. The CDR3 reads CASSQLTSGRAIEQFF. In nucleotides, the CDR3 is TGTGCCAGCAGCCAACTGACTAGCGGGAGGGCCATTGAGCAGTTCTTC.